The 14 T cell receptor beta chains below come from one sample, sequenced in a study of shared clonotypes between healthy human individuals. Using immunoSEQ multiplex PCR, the repertoire was profiled, and TCRdb retains in-frame clones only, with some absent. Among a few million clones, over 90% were seen once, and the ten largest hold 0.35% to 0.5%. What was sequenced was naive CD4+ T cells from PBMCs. Subset described: CD45RA+ positively selected. These receptors were collected from a man in his late teens or twenties in good health. Some clones in this sample may be carry-over from other donors' samples.

The genes are TRBV18 and TRBJ1-5; tentatively, D is TRBD1 (5 bases). Germline CDR1 KGHSH, CDR2 LQKENI. CDR3 length equals 15 residues. V lost 2 bases to trimming and J lost 4 bases, with 12 bases between them. In nucleotides, the CDR3 is TGTGCCAGCTCACCATACGACAGTGGGAATCAGCCCCAGCATTTT. Residues: CASSPYDSGNQPQHF.

As for this clone: The same CDR3 can be traced to other DNA sequences in this sample. The CDR3 reads CATSRGAGELFF. Here the CDR3 DNA reads TGTGCCACCAGCAGGGGGGCCGGGGAGCTGTTTTTT. The genes are TRBV15 and TRBJ2-2; the D call may be TRBD1 or TRBD2 (5 bases each). The CDR3 has 12 residues. The germline V gene has CDR1 LNHNV and CDR2 YYDKDF (reference sequence). The germline V and J ends were trimmed by 3 bases and 6 bases, with 5 bases remaining between them.

This chain connects TRBV4-1 to TRBJ1-5; D perhaps matches TRBD1 (6 bases). The CDR3 consists of 18 residues. CDR1 and CDR2 from the germline V gene are MGHRA and YSYEKL. With 0 bases removed from V and 6 bases from J, the gap between germline ends came to 21 bases. The CDR3 region has the DNA TGCGCCAGCAGCCAAGAGGGTCCGGGACAAGTTGTATCTCAGCCCCAGCATTTT. Amino acid sequence: CASSQEGPGQVVSQPQHF.

The gene calls are TRBV28 and TRBJ1-1, with D possibly being TRBD1 (5 bases). This CDR3 contains 16 residues. Germline loops: CDR1 MDHEN, CDR2 SYDVKM. V lost 5 bases and J 0 bases, leaving 16 bases between the germline ends. CDR3 protein: CASSDVVGALNTEAFF. Here the CDR3 DNA reads TGTGCCAGCAGTGACGTAGTTGGGGCTTTGAACACTGAAGCTTTCTTT.

The rearrangement links TRBV4-1 to TRBJ2-1; D remains ambiguous. V lost 1 base and J lost 10, with 11 bases in between. The CDR3 loop spans 13 amino acids. CDR1 is MGHRA, CDR2 YSYEKL, per germline. The DNA of the CDR3 is TGCGCCAGCAGCCAAGCAGGCCGTGAAGAGCAGTTCTTC. It encodes CASSQAGREEQFF.

This sequence joins TRBV18 and TRBJ1-5; D is unresolved. The germline gives CDR1 KGHSH, CDR2 LQKENI. V lost 2 bases to trimming and J lost 0 bases, with 5 bases between them. This CDR3 contains 14 residues. The CDR3 sequence is CASSPEYSNQPQHF. The CDR3 DNA follows: TGTGCCAGCTCACCAGAGTATAGCAATCAGCCCCAGCATTTT.

The rearrangement links TRBV19 to TRBJ2-7; D possibly matches TRBD1 or TRBD2 (5 bases each). The germline gives CDR1 LNHDA, CDR2 SQIVND (reference sequence). The CDR3 consists of 11 residues. Trimming shortened V by 3 bases and J by 10 bases, and 10 bases separated the two germline ends. This CDR3 is CASSMGTYQYF. CDR3 in DNA: TGTGCCAGTAGTATGGGGACGTATCAGTACTTC.

Concerning this clone itself: This sample includes further DNA sequences coding for the same CDR3. The rearrangement joins TRBV5-1 to TRBJ2-7, with 10 bases fitting TRBD1. CDR1 and CDR2 from the germline V gene are SGHRS and YFSETQ. V lost 7 bases to trimming and J lost 3 bases; unmatched junction nucleotides: 7. The CDR3 covers 14 residues. The CDR3 sequence is CASRPGTGVYEQYF. As DNA, the CDR3 is TGCGCCAGCCGGCCGGGGACAGGGGTCTACGAGCAGTACTTC.

The chain recombines TRBV5-4 with TRBJ1-4; the D gene is possibly TRBD1 (6 bases). Germline V gene sequence: CDR1 SGHNT, CDR2 YYREEE (reference sequence). This CDR3 has 16 amino acids. Trimming removed 3 bases from V and 5 bases from J, with 17 bases in between. The CDR3 region has the DNA TGTGCCAGCAGCTGGGGAGGGGGATCAGACAATGAAAAACTGTTTTTT. Translated: CASSWGGGSDNEKLFF.

The chain combines TRBV2 with TRBJ2-7, with D unresolved. The germline gives CDR1 SNHLY, CDR2 FYNNEI. V lost 7 bases and J 7 bases, leaving 11 bases between the germline ends. The CDR3 is 11 amino acids. CDR3 in DNA: TGTGCCAGCACTGGATCAGCGGAGCAGTACTTC. This translates into CASTGSAEQYF.

V gene TRBV28 combines with J gene TRBJ2-2; D remains unclear. Germline lookup yields CDR1 MDHEN and CDR2 SYDVKM. The germline V and J ends were trimmed by 3 bases and 4 bases, with 9 bases remaining between them. This CDR3 region has 14 residues. The CDR3 is CASSLTDPTGELFF. The DNA for the CDR3 is TGTGCCAGCAGTTTGACGGATCCCACCGGGGAGCTGTTTTTT.

This sequence joins TRBV27 and TRBJ2-2, with 8 bases that match TRBD1. There are 14 residues in the CDR3. CDR1 is MNHEY and CDR2 is SMNVEV in the germline V gene (reference sequence). Trimming cost V 2 bases and J 6 bases; bases outside gene matches: 2. In DNA, the CDR3 is TGTGCCAGCAGTTTAGCACAGGGGGCCGGGGAGCTGTTTTTT. Translation: CASSLAQGAGELFF.

CDR3 protein: CASSERRQSLWNEQFF. DNA for the CDR3: TGTGCCAGCAGCGAACGCCGACAGTCCCTATGGAATGAGCAGTTCTTC. The chain uses TRBV6-1 and TRBJ2-1; maybe TRBD1 (5 bases). Germline loops: CDR1 MNHNS, CDR2 SASEGT. V was shortened by 6 bases and J by 7 bases, with 22 bases between the two germline ends. This CDR3 comprises 16 residues.

This chain uses TRBV20-1 with TRBJ2-1, with D possibly matching TRBD2 (5 bases). There are 11 residues in the CDR3. CDR1 and CDR2 (germline): DFQATT, SNEGSKA (reference sequence). The V end lost 6 bases, the J end lost 9 bases, and 12 bases lay between the germline ends. Here the CDR3 reads CSAREFSEQFF. In nucleotides, the CDR3 is TGCAGTGCGAGGGAATTCAGTGAGCAGTTCTTC.